The clone carrying this T cell receptor beta chain was detected a few times. The antigen is undetermined. The source of the sample is a study of T-cell reconstitution after alpha-beta-depleted transplantation in children. Whole-study findings and limits: At the one-year point after transplant, T-cell counts and TCRbeta diversity were found to come mostly from T cells that had been newly produced. Several hundred expanded graft clones reportedly were the source of alpha-beta T cells about two months after transplant. Recipient T cells and thymic progenitors that survived were the source of the high TCRbeta diversity seen at day 60 in some patients.

During its preparation, the TCRbeta library received unique molecular identifiers. TCRdb used MiXCR to reprocess the PCR reads, holding one entry per CDR3 protein. Counted here are 500,000 to 600,000 distinct CDR3 sequences, more than 20% occurring once; the ten biggest clones make up approximately 33%. Trimming took off 4 bases at V and 0 bases at J, with 17 bases between the two ends. Germline CDR1 and CDR2: SGDLS and YYNGEE. The CDR3 covers 17 residues. The TCR was taken from a boy younger than two with Wiskott-Aldrich syndrome, due to receive a stem cell transplant. The material sequenced was PBMCs, taken before TCRalphabeta/CD19-depleted stem cell transplant. The chain combines TRBV9 with TRBJ2-1; the D gene could be TRBD1 or TRBD2 (5 bases each). DNA of the CDR3: TGTGCCAGCAGCCCTCGCCGGGGCGGCAGCTCCTACAATGAGCAGTTCTTC. It codes for CASSPRRGGSSYNEQFF.